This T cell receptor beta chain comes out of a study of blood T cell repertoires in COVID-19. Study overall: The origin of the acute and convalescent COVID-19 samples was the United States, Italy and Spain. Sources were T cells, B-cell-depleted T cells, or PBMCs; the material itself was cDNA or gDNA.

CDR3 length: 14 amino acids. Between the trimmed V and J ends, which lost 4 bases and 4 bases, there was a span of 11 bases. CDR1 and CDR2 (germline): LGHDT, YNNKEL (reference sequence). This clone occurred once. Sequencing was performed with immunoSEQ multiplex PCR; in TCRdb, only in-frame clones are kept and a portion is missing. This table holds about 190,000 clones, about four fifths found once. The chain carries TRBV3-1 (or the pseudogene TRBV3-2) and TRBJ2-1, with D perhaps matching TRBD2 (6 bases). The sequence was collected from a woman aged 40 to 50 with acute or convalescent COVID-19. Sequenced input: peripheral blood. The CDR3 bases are TGTGCCAGCAGCCCCCAGGAGGGATACAATGAGCAGTTCTTC. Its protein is CASSPQEGYNEQFF.